Shown below are 29 T cell receptor beta chains from a single sample sequenced in a study of T-cell reconstitution after alpha-beta-depleted transplantation in children. Unique molecular identifiers were used to barcode this TCRbeta library. TCRdb itself ran the PCR reads through MiXCR, one entry per CDR3 protein. The sample records about 27,000 distinct CDR3 sequences, under 8% being singletons. The input for sequencing was PBMCs, mostly from graft donor cells, taken 180 days after TCRalphabeta/CD19-depleted stem cell transplant. The receptors come from a male patient under 18 who had a stem cell transplant for acute myeloid leukemia, so the T cells may come from the graft donor.

This clonotype was seen repeatedly, ten times or more. The rearrangement joins TRBV6-2 or TRBV6-3 to TRBJ2-7; 9 bases are shared with TRBD1. Germline V gene data show CDR1 as MNHEY and CDR2 as SVGEGT. J gave up 3 bases and V 6 bases, and 6 bases lay outside the gene matches. The CDR3 extends over 14 amino acids. CDR3 nucleotides: TGTGCCAGCAGGACACAGGGGGCTTACTACGAGCAGTACTTC. As protein: CASRTQGAYYEQYF.

This clonotype was picked up many times. The CDR3 spells CAWSVLRGSGYTF. The CDR3 DNA follows: TGTGCCTGGAGTGTACTCAGGGGGTCTGGCTACACCTTC. This chain connects TRBV30 to TRBJ1-2; 7 nucleotides match TRBD1. The junction had 5 bases not matched to a gene; V was cut back by 0 bases and J by 7 bases. Germline CDR1 and CDR2: GTSNPN and SVGIG (reference sequence). CDR3 size: 13 residues. Full variable domain (rest looked up from reference TRBV30 and TRBJ1-2): SQTIHQWPATLVQPVGSPLSLECTVEGTSNPNLYWYRQAAGRGLQLLFYSVGIGQISSEVPQNLSASRPQDRQFILSSKKLLLSDSGFYLCAWSVLRGSGYTFGSGTRLTVV.

This clonotype was seen many times. The V and J genes are TRBV6-5 and TRBJ1-6, with 8 positions matching TRBD1. This CDR3 has 16 residues. Per the germline V gene, CDR1 is MNHEY and CDR2 is SVGAGI. Germline trimming cut 2 bases from V and 7 bases from J; bases unmatched to any gene: 7. CDR3 coding DNA: TGTGCCAGCAGTTACAGGGACAGGATCGGGAATTCACCCCTCCACTTT. Its translation: CASSYRDRIGNSPLHF.

The table lists this clonotype with many counts. For the CDR3, the DNA is TGTGCCATCAGTCGACAGGGGGAAAACACTGAAGCTTTCTTT. It specifies CAISRQGENTEAFF. The V call is TRBV10-3, the J call TRBJ1-1; TRBD1 matches 9 bases. The ends lost 5 bases at V and 2 bases at J; junction bases unmatched: 3. Germline-derived CDR1 and CDR2 are ENHRY and SYGVKD. There are 14 residues in the CDR3.

This clonotype was counted at least ten times. The CDR3 coding sequence is TGCAGTGCTAGCGGGACGAGCACAGATACGCAGTATTTT. It codes for CSASGTSTDTQYF. The chain has TRBV20-1 and TRBJ2-3, with D perhaps TRBD1 or TRBD2 (5 bases each). Germline loops: CDR1 DFQATT, CDR2 SNEGSKA (reference sequence). The V gene lost 3 bases and the J gene lost 0 bases, with 7 bases spanning the gap. The CDR3 totals 13 residues.

This clonotype showed up many times. This rearrangement joins TRBV20-1 to TRBJ1-2, with D possibly matching TRBD1 (6 bases). The V gene's germline CDR1 is DFQATT and CDR2 SNEGSKA (reference sequence). V was clipped by 3 bases and J by 4 bases, with 18 bases between them. The CDR3 runs 15 residues. The CDR3 DNA is TGCAGTGCTAGCCCCAACCTAGGGGGAAGCTATGGCTACACCTTC. It translates to CSASPNLGGSYGYTF.

There are many counts of this clonotype. V usage is TRBV20-1 and J usage is TRBJ2-1; 15 nucleotides agree with TRBD2. This CDR3 is 18 amino acids long. CDR1 is DFQATT, CDR2 SNEGSKA, per germline (reference sequence). The trim removed 0 bases at V and 5 bases at J, leaving 8 bases unmatched. DNA for the CDR3: TGCAGTGCTAGAGACGGGACTAGCGGGAGGATATACAACAATGAGCAGTTCTTC. Protein: CSARDGTSGRIYNNEQFF.

The table lists this clonotype with many counts. The rearrangement links TRBV7-9 to TRBJ1-1; 9 nucleotides agree with TRBD1. The V segment lost 5 bases and the J segment 0 bases; nucleotides outside the gene matches: 10. The CDR3 consists of 17 residues. Germline-derived CDR1 and CDR2 are SEHNR and FQNEAQ (reference sequence). The chain's CDR3 is CASSLVPGQGLNTEAFF. The CDR3 DNA is TGTGCCAGCAGCCTAGTCCCGGGACAGGGTTTGAACACTGAAGCTTTCTTT.

This clonotype showed up many times. The CDR3, as DNA: TGTGCCAGCAGCGCGACAGGAGTGAACACCGGGGAGCTGTTTTTT. Protein sequence: CASSATGVNTGELFF. This sequence joins TRBV7-8 and TRBJ2-2, with D tentatively TRBD1 (6 bases). Germline CDR1 is SGHVS and CDR2 is FQNEAQ. Trimming pared 5 bases from V and 1 base from J, leaving 11 bases between. This CDR3 is 15 amino acids long.

This clonotype has at least ten counts. The V and J genes are TRBV27 and TRBJ2-2; 9 nucleotides line up with TRBD2. The CDR3 loop spans 14 amino acids. V trimming: 6 bases; J trimming: 3 bases; junction bases outside the gene matches: 2. Germline V gene lookup returns CDR1 MNHEY and CDR2 SMNVEV (reference sequence). The CDR3 coding sequence is TGTGCCAGCAGACTAGCGGGTGACACCGGGGAGCTGTTTTTT. It encodes CASRLAGDTGELFF.

The table lists this clonotype with many counts. The genes are TRBV6-1 and TRBJ2-5; unclear D gene. CDR1 and CDR2 from the germline V gene are MNHNS and SASEGT. V was pared by 7 bases and J by 4 bases, with 16 bases between. This CDR3 is 14 amino acids long. CDR3 nucleotides: TGTGCCAGCACCTCCTGGGGTGCGGTAGAGACCCAGTACTTC. Translation gives CASTSWGAVETQYF.

This clonotype was counted ten times or more. The chain has TRBV7-2 and TRBJ2-5; 16 bases map to TRBD2. The CDR3 loop spans 14 amino acids. Trimming at V came to 4 bases and at J to 13 bases, leaving 6 bases not matched to a gene. Germline V gene data show CDR1 as SGHTA and CDR2 as FQGNSA. The DNA for the CDR3 is TGTGCCAGCAGCTGGGGACTAGCGGGGGGGATCCCGTACTTC. Its protein product is CASSWGLAGGIPYF.

The J gene is TRBJ2-1, the V gene TRBV20-1; tentatively, D is TRBD1 or TRBD2 (5 bases each). The length of the CDR3 is 11 residues. V lost 6 bases, J lost 15 bases, and 18 bases lay in between. Germline CDR1 is DFQATT and CDR2 is SNEGSKA (reference sequence). The CDR3 bases are TGCAGTGCCCCGAGGGACCAGAGATGGTTCTTC. It is translated as CSAPRDQRWFF.

This clonotype was seen ten or more times. The J gene is TRBJ2-1, the V gene TRBV20-1, with TRBD2 matching 9 bases. CDR3 length equals 14 residues. CDR1 is DFQATT, CDR2 SNEGSKA, per germline (reference sequence). V shed 2 bases, J shed 8 bases, and the junction held 7 bases outside the gene matches. The CDR3 DNA reads TGCAGTGCTAGATCGCTAGCGGGAATCGATGAGCAGTTCTTC. Protein: CSARSLAGIDEQFF.

Ten or more counts support this clonotype. The chain employs TRBV7-6 and TRBJ2-3; D uncertain. This CDR3 is built from 16 residues. Germline CDR1 reads SGHVS; CDR2 reads FNYEAQ. V gave up 1 base and J gave up 0 bases, with 11 bases separating them. The CDR3 bases are TGTGCCAGCAGCTTAGGCATGGACCTCAGCACAGATACGCAGTATTTT. Protein product: CASSLGMDLSTDTQYF. Full variable domain (missing parts from reference TRBV7-6 and TRBJ2-3): GAGVSQSPRYKVTKRGQDVALRCDPISGHVSLYWYRQALGQGPEFLTYFNYEAQQDKSGLPNDRFSAERPEGSISTLTIQRTEQRDSAMYRCASSLGMDLSTDTQYFGPGTRLTVL.

This clonotype was counted at least ten times. V usage is TRBV28 and J usage is TRBJ1-4; no firm D call. There are 15 residues in the CDR3. Germline assignment: CDR1 MDHEN and CDR2 SYDVKM. V was trimmed by 3 bases and J by 8 bases, leaving 16 bases between them. The CDR3 region is CASSFHQMAEEKLFF. Written as DNA, the CDR3 is TGTGCCAGCAGTTTCCACCAGATGGCCGAAGAAAAACTGTTTTTT.

The table lists this clonotype with many counts. The chain carries TRBV3-1 and TRBJ2-1, with 8 bases lining up with TRBD2. The CDR3 length is 16 residues. V shed 0 bases, J shed 9 bases, and the junction held 10 bases outside the gene matches. Germline values: CDR1 LGHDT, CDR2 YNNKEL (reference sequence). The CDR3 DNA is TGTGCCAGCAGCCAAGATTGGCTAGCGGGCCGGACTGAGCAGTTCTTC. Protein product: CASSQDWLAGRTEQFF.

This clonotype has ten or more counts. The V and J genes are TRBV6-5 and TRBJ1-2; D call uncertain. Germline V gene sequence: CDR1 MNHEY, CDR2 SVGAGI. Trimming removed 2 bases at V and 2 bases at J, with 12 bases between. The CDR3 extends over 15 amino acids. The chain's CDR3 is CASSYRLSENYGYTF. As DNA, the CDR3 is TGTGCCAGCAGTTACCGCCTGTCTGAAAACTATGGCTACACCTTC.

This clonotype has a handful of counts. This chain joins TRBV12-3 or TRBV12-4 and TRBJ2-2; D uncertain. This CDR3 has 12 residues. The ends were cut back, 6 bases at V and 11 bases at J, with 13 bases in the middle. CDR3 sequence reads: CASSLSPRELFF. The CDR3 DNA sequence: TGTGCCAGCAGCCTCTCCCCCCGAGAGCTGTTTTTT.

Many counts were recorded for this clonotype. The chain recombines TRBV4-3 with TRBJ2-1; 7 nucleotides align to TRBD1. Germline V lookup: CDR1 LGHNA, CDR2 YSLEER. This CDR3 is 17 amino acids long. Trimming removed 1 base from V and 0 bases from J; junction bases left unmatched: 6. For the CDR3, the DNA is TGCGCCAGCAGCCAAGTATCCGGGACAGTCTCCTACAATGAGCAGTTCTTC. Amino acid sequence: CASSQVSGTVSYNEQFF.

The table lists this clonotype with many counts. The gene calls are TRBV4-3 and TRBJ1-2; D remains unclear. There are 15 residues in the CDR3. Germline V gene sequence: CDR1 LGHNA, CDR2 YSLEER. Trimming removed 1 base at V and 8 bases at J, with 17 bases between. CDR3 coding DNA: TGCGCCAGCAGCCAAGTCGGCAACCTCCCGGAAGGCTACACCTTC. Protein sequence: CASSQVGNLPEGYTF.

This clonotype was seen repeatedly, ten times or more. The chain employs TRBV5-6 and TRBJ1-6; no clear D. The germline gives CDR1 SGHDT, CDR2 YYEEEE. V was trimmed by 2 bases and J by 8 bases, leaving 14 bases between them. There are 15 residues in the CDR3. The DNA for the CDR3 is TGTGCCAGCAGCTTAGCATTCCTTCAGGATTCACCCCTCCACTTT. Protein product: CASSLAFLQDSPLHF.

This clonotype showed up many times. The rearrangement links TRBV9 to TRBJ2-1; D call uncertain. V gave up 1 base and J gave up 8 bases, with 10 bases separating them. Germline CDR1 SGDLS, CDR2 YYNGEE. CDR3 length: 13 amino acids. The CDR3 nucleotides are TGTGCCAGCAGCGTAATAATGAGCCATGAGCAGTTCTTC. This sequence encodes CASSVIMSHEQFF.

This clonotype came up many times. The chain links TRBV4-2 to TRBJ2-4; D might be TRBD2 (6 bases). V was pared by 0 bases and J by 0 bases, with 12 bases between. Germline values: CDR1 LGHNA, CDR2 YNFKEQ. The CDR3 extends over 17 amino acids. CDR3 residues: CASSQEGLPVAKNIQYF. CDR3 DNA sequence: TGTGCCAGCAGCCAAGAGGGACTTCCTGTAGCCAAAAACATTCAGTACTTC.

In its sample, this clonotype was seen many times. This chain links TRBV9 with TRBJ2-3; D might be TRBD2 (5 bases). The V and J ends lost 4 bases and 4 bases respectively, with 19 bases between them. Germline-derived CDR1 and CDR2 are SGDLS and YYNGEE. CDR3 length equals 16 residues. Here the CDR3 DNA reads TGTGCCAGCAGCTTCCGGGGAGACCCCGGGGCAGATACGCAGTATTTT. This encodes CASSFRGDPGADTQYF.

V and J are TRBV5-4 and TRBJ2-3, with 8 bases aligning to TRBD2. Germline V gene sequence: CDR1 SGHNT, CDR2 YYREEE (reference sequence). V lost 0 bases, J lost 5 bases, and 14 bases stayed unmatched. The CDR3 consists of 18 residues. The CDR3 sequence is CASSLELVGLVIKDTQYF. CDR3 bases: TGTGCCAGCAGCTTGGAGTTAGTGGGACTAGTCATTAAAGATACGCAGTATTTT.

There are many counts of this clonotype. This chain uses TRBV11-2 with TRBJ2-1; 10 bases line up with TRBD2. Germline CDR1 reads SGHAT; CDR2 reads FQNNGV. Unmatched junction bases numbered 3, after V lost 4 bases and J lost 3 bases. The CDR3 totals 15 residues. The CDR3 region is CASSYGLADYNEQFF. The CDR3 bases are TGTGCCAGCAGCTACGGACTAGCGGACTACAATGAGCAGTTCTTC.

This clonotype was observed many times. This chain joins TRBV6-5 and TRBJ1-3; TRBD1 matches 7 bases. Germline V gene lookup returns CDR1 MNHEY and CDR2 SVGAGI. This CDR3 comprises 14 residues. With 6 bases clipped from V and 2 bases from J, the junction kept 4 bases outside the gene matches. The DNA for the CDR3 is TGTGCCAGCAGCGCAGGGGGAACTGGAAACACCATATATTTT. The encoded protein is CASSAGGTGNTIYF.

This clonotype was detected a few times. V usage is TRBV10-1 and J usage is TRBJ1-5, with D uncertain. The V gene lost 7 bases and the J gene lost 1 base, with 17 bases spanning the gap. The CDR3 is 16 amino acids. Germline lookup yields CDR1 WNHNN and CDR2 SYGVQD (reference sequence). CDR3 nucleotide sequence: TGCGCCAGCAACCGAAGAATACTCCGGAGCAATCAGCCCCAGCATTTT. Protein product: CASNRRILRSNQPQHF.